Listed below are T cell receptor beta chains from one sample, sequenced in a study of spatial heterogeneity in lung cancer. TCRdb analysed the 5' RACE reads with MiXCR anew, one entry per CDR3 protein. The table records 48,000 or so distinct CDR3 sequences, about 5.8% of them present only once. The starting material was PBMCs, obtained at surgery. The receptor set was obtained from a male donor with early-stage non-small cell lung cancer. CDR3s include the opening cysteine and the closing phenylalanine or tryptophan. The D gene is left open where the match is weak. For some rows the clone size is stated as once, few or many, or as a class when expanded; others skip it.

clone_size,j_call,v_call,d_call,cdr3_nt,cdr3_aa
many,TRBJ2-7,TRBV5-1,NA,TGCGCCAGCAGCTTGGAGGGTTTCCGAAGAAACTACGAGCAGTACTTC,CASSLEGFRRNYEQYF
few,TRBJ2-5,TRBV6-1,NA,TGTGCCAGCAGTGAAGGTTGGGGTGAAGAGACCCAGTACTTC,CASSEGWGEETQYF
few,TRBJ2-7,TRBV18,NA,TGTGCCAGCTCACCGGCCATCCTGAGGGCCCGCCCTTACGAGCAGTACTTC,CASSPAILRARPYEQYF
many,TRBJ1-6,TRBV12-5,NA,TGTGCTAGTGGGACCGCCTTAGAATCACCCCTCCACTTT,CASGTALESPLHF
many,TRBJ2-1,TRBV29-1,NA,TGCAGCGTTGTGATCCCGGAGAAGGAACATGAGCAGTTCTTC,CSVVIPEKEHEQFF
NA,TRBJ2-1,TRBV5-5,NA,TGTGCCAGCAGCTTGCTCCGGGACACATACAATGAGCAGTTCTTC,CASSLLRDTYNEQFF
many,TRBJ2-5,TRBV13,TRBD2,TGTGCCAGCAGCTCCTGGACTAGCGGGAGAGAGACCCAGTACTTC,CASSSWTSGRETQYF
many,TRBJ1-1,TRBV7-3,NA,TGTGCCAGCAGCATCAGACAGGCAACTGAAGCTTTCTTT,CASSIRQATEAFF
many,TRBJ2-7,TRBV6-5,NA,TGTGCCACGAACCTCCGGACGGTTCGCGACGAGCAGTACTTC,CATNLRTVRDEQYF
many,TRBJ2-2,TRBV10-2,TRBD1,TGCGCCAGCAGAGTGGGACAGGGGACCGGGGAGCTGTTTTTT,CASRVGQGTGELFF
NA,TRBJ2-5,TRBV11-2,NA,TGTGCCAGCAGCTTAACCTTAGAGACCCAGTACTTC,CASSLTLETQYF
many,TRBJ2-2,TRBV7-2,NA,TGTGCCAGCAGCTTAGCTGACTACTATAACACCGGGGAGCTGTTTTTT,CASSLADYYNTGELFF
many,TRBJ1-1,TRBV3-1,NA,TGTGCCAGCAGCCAGGGGGTTGACTGGGGAATGGCTTTCTTT,CASSQGVDWGMAFF
many,TRBJ2-2,TRBV11-1,NA,TGTGCCAGCAGCGGAACTACGAACACCGGGGAGCTGTTTTTT,CASSGTTNTGELFF
NA,TRBJ2-3,TRBV29-1,TRBD2,TGCAGCGTGGGGCGGGGAGGGACAGATACGCAGTATTTT,CSVGRGGTDTQYF
many,TRBJ2-2,TRBV5-1,TRBD1,TGCGCCAGCAGCTTAGGGACAGGGAGTTTGACCGGGGAGCTGTTTTTT,CASSLGTGSLTGELFF
many,TRBJ2-3,TRBV7-2,NA,TGTGCCAGCAGCTTAACCCTGGGGGGAGCTAGCACAGATACGCAGTATTTT,CASSLTLGGASTDTQYF
many,TRBJ2-7,TRBV4-3,NA,NA,CASSQDYTFGDEQYF
many,TRBJ2-1,TRBV20-1,NA,TGCAGTGCTGCCCCGGGCGGGACGCTCCGCGGTACCACTTACAATGAGCAGTTCTTC,CSAAPGGTLRGTTYNEQFF
medium-sized,TRBJ2-5,TRBV2,NA,TGTGCCAGCGGCAAAGGCGGGGTCCTGGAAGAGACCCAGTACTTC,CASGKGGVLEETQYF
many,TRBJ2-7,TRBV18,NA,TGTGCCAGCTCAGACCAAGCCTACGAGCAGTACTTC,CASSDQAYEQYF
many,TRBJ2-5,TRBV7-2,NA,TGTGCCAGCAGCTTAGTTTACAGCCCCCAAGAGACCCAGTACTTC,CASSLVYSPQETQYF
many,TRBJ1-1,TRBV30,NA,TGTGCCTGGAGTGCTACAGAGAACACTGAAGCTTTCTTT,CAWSATENTEAFF
few,TRBJ2-7,TRBV29-1,NA,TGCAGCGTTGATCTTGGGGGTAAGGACGAGCAGTACTTC,CSVDLGGKDEQYF
NA,TRBJ2-7,TRBV3-1,TRBD2,TGTGCCAGCAGCCAAGTAGTACTAGCGGCCTCGGGAAAGCAGTACTTC,CASSQVVLAASGKQYF
many,TRBJ1-2,TRBV28,NA,TGTGCCAGCGGGCGGGGGCTTAACTATGGCTACACCTTC,CASGRGLNYGYTF
many,TRBJ2-3,TRBV20-1,NA,TGCAGTGCGGGGACCTATCAATTGGGGGATACGCAGTATTTT,CSAGTYQLGDTQYF
NA,TRBJ2-1,TRBV7-9,NA,TGTGCCAGCACCTCACTAGTCACTTACAATGAGCAGTTCTTC,CASTSLVTYNEQFF